The clone carrying this T cell receptor (beta chain) showed up just a few times. What it binds is unknown. The CDR3 is 16 residues long. V was pared by 2 bases and J by 1 base, with 5 bases of the junction left unmatched. Germline V gene data show CDR1 as KGHSH and CDR2 as LQKENI. This entry comes from a study of T cell responses to AZD1222 COVID-19 vaccine. Whole-study results and caveats: Clonal diversity was possibly underestimated, and white British individuals and females predominated among donors. Repertoires were obtained solely post-peak T cell response. Spike-specific TCR repertoires showed rising breadth and depth after two AZD1222 doses. Spike-wide vaccine-associated CD4 TCRs dominated at 160-218 and 743-854.

TCRdb keeps only in-frame clones here, not all; method: immunoSEQ multiplex PCR. The sample lists roughly 120,000 clones, approximately 88% occurring once. The source material was peripheral blood, sampled on day 0 of MenACWY control vaccination. The source is an adult in good health. The chain carries TRBV18 and TRBJ2-7; TRBD2 aligns across 10 bases. The CDR3 DNA reads TGTGCCAGCTCACCATTCGGGACTAGCGTTTCCTACGAGCAGTACTTC. Amino acids: CASSPFGTSVSYEQYF.